Listed below are T cell receptor beta chains from one sample, sequenced in a study of blood T cell repertoires in COVID-19. Data came from immunoSEQ multiplex PCR; TCRdb stores just in-frame clones and leaves some out. There are about 100,000 clones in the sample; 70% to 90% occur only once, and less than 7.5% lies in the top ten. Sequences were obtained from peripheral blood. These receptors were collected from an older woman with acute or convalescent COVID-19. CDR3s include the opening cysteine and the closing phenylalanine or tryptophan. Fields, in order: J gene, V gene, D gene, clone size, CDR3 protein, CDR3 DNA. D genes are given only for firm matches. Clone size is given for some rows only: seen once, a few or many times, or a class if the clone is expanded.

j_call: TRBJ2-1; v_call: TRBV3-1/TRBV3-2; d_call: TRBD2; clone_size: once; cdr3_aa: CASSQDSGREQFF; cdr3_nt: TGTGCCAGCAGCCAAGACAGCGGGAGGGAGCAGTTCTTC
j_call: TRBJ2-3; v_call: TRBV29-1; d_call: .; clone_size: .; cdr3_aa: CSVGGVADTQYF; cdr3_nt: TGCAGCGTTGGGGGGGTAGCAGATACGCAGTATTTT
j_call: TRBJ1-3; v_call: TRBV18; d_call: .; clone_size: .; cdr3_aa: CASSPRLTGSGNTIYF; cdr3_nt: TGTGCCAGCTCACCACGACTCACTGGGTCTGGAAACACCATATATTTT
j_call: TRBJ1-4; v_call: TRBV19; d_call: TRBD1; clone_size: once; cdr3_aa: CASSGTATNEKLFF; cdr3_nt: TGTGCCAGTAGTGGGACAGCAACTAATGAAAAACTGTTTTTT
j_call: TRBJ1-4; v_call: TRBV2; d_call: .; clone_size: .; cdr3_aa: CASTVSRANEKLFF; cdr3_nt: TGTGCCAGCACGGTCTCCAGGGCTAATGAAAAACTGTTTTTT
j_call: TRBJ1-3; v_call: TRBV19; d_call: TRBD1; clone_size: .; cdr3_aa: CASNPGDRGLSGNTIYF; cdr3_nt: TGTGCCAGCAATCCAGGGGACAGGGGGCTCTCTGGAAACACCATATATTTT
j_call: TRBJ1-5; v_call: TRBV6-6; d_call: TRBD1; clone_size: .; cdr3_aa: CASKSGLKGANQPQHF; cdr3_nt: TGTGCCAGCAAATCTGGACTCAAGGGGGCGAATCAGCCCCAGCATTTT
j_call: TRBJ2-5; v_call: TRBV21-1; d_call: .; clone_size: .; cdr3_aa: CASSPQRADPRVETQYF; cdr3_nt: TGTGCCAGCAGCCCTCAAAGGGCGGACCCGAGGGTGGAGACCCAGTACTTC
j_call: TRBJ2-7; v_call: TRBV18; d_call: TRBD1; clone_size: .; cdr3_aa: CASSVRGRGGDEQYF; cdr3_nt: TGTGCCAGCTCAGTCAGGGGGCGTGGGGGCGACGAGCAGTACTTC
j_call: TRBJ2-3; v_call: TRBV11-2; d_call: TRBD2; clone_size: .; cdr3_aa: CASSWTSGRAAADTQYF; cdr3_nt: TGTGCCAGCAGCTGGACTAGCGGGAGGGCTGCGGCAGATACGCAGTATTTT
j_call: TRBJ1-4; v_call: TRBV6-2/TRBV6-3; d_call: .; clone_size: .; cdr3_aa: CASSPSGGAYEKLFF; cdr3_nt: TGTGCCAGCAGTCCGTCGGGAGGGGCCTACGAAAAACTGTTTTTT